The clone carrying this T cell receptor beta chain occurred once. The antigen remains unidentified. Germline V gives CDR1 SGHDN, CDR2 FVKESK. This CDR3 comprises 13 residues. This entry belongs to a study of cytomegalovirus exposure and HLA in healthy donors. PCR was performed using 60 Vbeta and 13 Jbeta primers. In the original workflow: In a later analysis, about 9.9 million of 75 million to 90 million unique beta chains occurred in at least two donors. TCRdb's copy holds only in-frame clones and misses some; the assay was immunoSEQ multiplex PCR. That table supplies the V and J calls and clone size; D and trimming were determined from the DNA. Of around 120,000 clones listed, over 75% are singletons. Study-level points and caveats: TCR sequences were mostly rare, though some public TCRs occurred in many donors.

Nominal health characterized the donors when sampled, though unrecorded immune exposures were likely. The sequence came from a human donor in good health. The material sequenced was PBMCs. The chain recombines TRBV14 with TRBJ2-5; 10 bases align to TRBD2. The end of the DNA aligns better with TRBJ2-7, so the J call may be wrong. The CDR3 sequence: CASKTSGSYEQYF. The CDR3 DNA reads TGTGCCAGCAAGACTAGCGGGTCCTACGAGCAGTACTTC.